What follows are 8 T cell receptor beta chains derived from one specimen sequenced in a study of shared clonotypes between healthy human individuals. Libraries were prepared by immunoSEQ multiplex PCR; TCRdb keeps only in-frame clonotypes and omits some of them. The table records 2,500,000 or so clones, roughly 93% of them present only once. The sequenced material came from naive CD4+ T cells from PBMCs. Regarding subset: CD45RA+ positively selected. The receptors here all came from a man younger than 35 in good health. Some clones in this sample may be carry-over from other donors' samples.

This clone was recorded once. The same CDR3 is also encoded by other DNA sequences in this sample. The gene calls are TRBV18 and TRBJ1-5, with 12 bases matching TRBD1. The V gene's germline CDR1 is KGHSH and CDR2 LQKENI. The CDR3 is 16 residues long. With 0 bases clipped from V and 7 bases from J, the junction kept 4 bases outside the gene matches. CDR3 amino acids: CASSPPGQGARQPQHF. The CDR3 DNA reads TGTGCCAGCTCACCACCGGGACAGGGGGCTAGGCAGCCCCAGCATTTT. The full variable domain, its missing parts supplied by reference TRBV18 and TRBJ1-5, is NAGVMQNPRHLVRRRGQEARLRCSPMKGHSHVYWYRQLPEEGLKFMVYLQKENIIDESGMPKERFSAEFPKEGPSILRIQQVVRGDSAAYFCASSPPGQGARQPQHFGDGTRLSIL.

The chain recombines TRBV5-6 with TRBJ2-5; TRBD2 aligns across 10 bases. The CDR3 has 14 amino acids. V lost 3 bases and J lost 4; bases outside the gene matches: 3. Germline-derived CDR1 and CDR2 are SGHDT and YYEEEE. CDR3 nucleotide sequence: TGTGCCAGCAGCTCCGTAGCGGGGGGAGAGACCCAGTACTTC. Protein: CASSSVAGGETQYF.

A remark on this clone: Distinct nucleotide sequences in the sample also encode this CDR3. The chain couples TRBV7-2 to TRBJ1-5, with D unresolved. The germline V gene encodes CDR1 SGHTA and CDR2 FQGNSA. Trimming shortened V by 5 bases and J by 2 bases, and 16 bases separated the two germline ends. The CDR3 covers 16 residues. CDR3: CASSLGPPRGNQPQHF. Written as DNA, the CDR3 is TGTGCCAGCAGCCTAGGCCCGCCGAGGGGCAATCAGCCCCAGCATTTT.

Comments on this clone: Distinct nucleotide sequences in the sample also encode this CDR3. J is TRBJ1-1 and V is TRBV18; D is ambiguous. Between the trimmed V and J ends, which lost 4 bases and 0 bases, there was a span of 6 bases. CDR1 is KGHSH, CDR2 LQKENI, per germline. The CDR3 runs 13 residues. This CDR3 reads CASSQEMNTEAFF. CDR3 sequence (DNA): TGTGCCAGCTCACAGGAGATGAACACTGAAGCTTTCTTT. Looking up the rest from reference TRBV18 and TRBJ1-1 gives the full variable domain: NAGVMQNPRHLVRRRGQEARLRCSPMKGHSHVYWYRQLPEEGLKFMVYLQKENIIDESGMPKERFSAEFPKEGPSILRIQQVVRGDSAAYFCASSQEMNTEAFFGQGTRLTVV.

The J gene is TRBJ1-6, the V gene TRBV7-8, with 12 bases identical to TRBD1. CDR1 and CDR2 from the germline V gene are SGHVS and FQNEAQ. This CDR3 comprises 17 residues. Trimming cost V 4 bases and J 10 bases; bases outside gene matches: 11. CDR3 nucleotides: TGTGCCAGCAGCTCCTTGGGGACAGGGGGCGCGGGATCACCCCTCCACTTT. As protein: CASSSLGTGGAGSPLHF.

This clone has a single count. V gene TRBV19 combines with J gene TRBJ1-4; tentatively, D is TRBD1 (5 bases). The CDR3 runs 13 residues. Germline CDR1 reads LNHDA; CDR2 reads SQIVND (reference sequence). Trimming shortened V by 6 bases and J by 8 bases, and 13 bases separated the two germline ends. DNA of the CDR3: TGTGCCAGTAGCCCCATGAGGGACGAAAAACTGTTTTTT. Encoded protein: CASSPMRDEKLFF.

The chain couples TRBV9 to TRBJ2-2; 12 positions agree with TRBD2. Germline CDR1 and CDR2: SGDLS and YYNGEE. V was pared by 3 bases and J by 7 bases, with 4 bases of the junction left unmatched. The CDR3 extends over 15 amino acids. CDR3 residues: CASSGLAGAVGELFF. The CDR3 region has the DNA TGTGCCAGCAGCGGACTAGCGGGAGCCGTCGGGGAGCTGTTTTTT.

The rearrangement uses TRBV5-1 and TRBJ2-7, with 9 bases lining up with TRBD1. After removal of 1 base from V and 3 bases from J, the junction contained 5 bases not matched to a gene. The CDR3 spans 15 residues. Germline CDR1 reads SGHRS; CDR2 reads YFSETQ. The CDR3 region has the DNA TGCGCCAGCAGCTTGTCCCCGGGACAGGGCTACGAGCAGTACTTC. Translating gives CASSLSPGQGYEQYF.